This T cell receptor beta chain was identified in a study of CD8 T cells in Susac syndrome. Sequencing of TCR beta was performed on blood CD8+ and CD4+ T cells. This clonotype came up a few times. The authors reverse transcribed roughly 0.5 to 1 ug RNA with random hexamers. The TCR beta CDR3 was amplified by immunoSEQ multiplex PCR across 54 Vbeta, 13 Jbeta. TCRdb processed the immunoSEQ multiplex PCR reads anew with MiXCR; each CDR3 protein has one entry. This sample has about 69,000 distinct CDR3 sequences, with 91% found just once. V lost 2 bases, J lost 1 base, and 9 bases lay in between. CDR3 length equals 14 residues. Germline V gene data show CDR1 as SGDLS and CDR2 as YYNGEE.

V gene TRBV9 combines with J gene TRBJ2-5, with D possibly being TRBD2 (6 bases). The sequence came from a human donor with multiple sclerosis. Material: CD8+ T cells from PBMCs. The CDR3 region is CASSVGGFQETQYF. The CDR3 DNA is TGTGCCAGCAGCGTTGGGGGGTTCCAAGAGACCCAGTACTTC.